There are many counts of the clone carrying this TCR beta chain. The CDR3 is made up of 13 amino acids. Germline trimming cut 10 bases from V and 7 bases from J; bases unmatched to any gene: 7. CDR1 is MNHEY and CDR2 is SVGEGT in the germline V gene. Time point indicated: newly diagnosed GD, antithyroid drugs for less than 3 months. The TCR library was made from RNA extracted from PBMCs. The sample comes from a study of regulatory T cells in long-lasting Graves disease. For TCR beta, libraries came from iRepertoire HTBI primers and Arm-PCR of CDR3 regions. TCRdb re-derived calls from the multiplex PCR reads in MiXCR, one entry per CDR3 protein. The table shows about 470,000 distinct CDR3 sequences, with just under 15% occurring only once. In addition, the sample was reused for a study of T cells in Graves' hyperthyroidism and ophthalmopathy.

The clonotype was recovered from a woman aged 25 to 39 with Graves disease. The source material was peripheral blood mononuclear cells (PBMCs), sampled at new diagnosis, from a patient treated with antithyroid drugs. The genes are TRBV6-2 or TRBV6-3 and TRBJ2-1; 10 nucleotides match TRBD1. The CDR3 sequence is CATGTGDVNEQFF. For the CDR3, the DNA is TGTGCCACCGGGACAGGGGACGTTAATGAGCAGTTCTTC.